Detailed here is one TCR beta chain. Its antigen is unidentified. Time point defined: late sampling 161 to 241 days after vaccination in a few convalescent patients. The treatment denotes: approximately 9-day PBMC culture with coronavirus spike peptide pools or control peptides (ViraFEST assay). Looked up from germline, CDR1 is MNHEY and CDR2 is SVGAGI. This CDR3 has 16 amino acids. V dropped 4 bases and J dropped 2; count of bases not matched to a gene: 8. These data are taken from a study of vaccination and CD4 T cells after COVID-19. An Oncomine TCR Beta short-read assay was used to sequence the DNA from cultured CD4+ T cells. From the PCR reads, TCRdb called clonotypes with MiXCR, one entry per CDR3 protein. The data contain under 30,000 distinct CDR3 sequences, over 30% of them singletons.

The receptor's source is a human donor who had recovered from COVID-19. The sample here was CD4+ T cells from blood, cultured in vitro, taken about 7 months after SARS-CoV-2 vaccination. This chain joins TRBV6-5 and TRBJ2-1; 7 nucleotides agree with TRBD1. The CDR3 region is CASSSSTGIPYNEQFF. In nucleotides, the CDR3 is TGTGCCAGCAGTTCCTCGACAGGGATCCCCTACAATGAGCAGTTCTTC.